A single sample gave rise to the 9 T cell receptor beta chains below, sequenced in a study of T cell responses to AZD1222 COVID-19 vaccine. Data came from immunoSEQ multiplex PCR; TCRdb stores just in-frame clones and leaves some out. This sample has more than 85,000 clones, with around 93% found just once. The sample was peripheral blood, taken on day 0 of AZD1222 vaccination. The source of these receptors is an adult in good health.

The chain recombines TRBV5-4 with TRBJ1-1, with no clear D. Trimming shortened V by 1 base and J by 1 base, and 8 bases separated the two germline ends. The CDR3 loop spans 14 amino acids. Germline V gene lookup returns CDR1 SGHNT and CDR2 YYREEE (reference sequence). The CDR3 sequence: CASSLSRTNTEAFF. The CDR3 bases are TGTGCCAGCAGCTTGAGTCGGACGAACACTGAAGCTTTCTTT.

The table lists this clone with a few counts. This sequence joins TRBV29-1 and TRBJ2-7, with unresolved D. V shed 4 bases and J shed 5 bases, with 12 bases lying between them. The CDR3 is 12 residues long. The germline V gene has CDR1 SQVTM and CDR2 ANQGSEA. CDR3 sequence reads: CSVGPQSHEQYF. In nucleotides, the CDR3 is TGCAGCGTTGGGCCCCAGAGCCACGAGCAGTACTTC.

V is TRBV29-1 and J is TRBJ1-1; TRBD1 matches at 7 bases. J lost 5 bases, V lost 5 bases, and 11 bases had no gene match. Germline CDR1 SQVTM, CDR2 ANQGSEA. The CDR3 runs to 14 residues. CDR3: CSVSLGTVRTEAFF. As DNA, the CDR3 is TGCAGCGTTAGCCTAGGGACAGTCAGGACTGAAGCTTTCTTT.

The rearrangement joins TRBV7-8 to TRBJ1-5; TRBD1 matches at 11 bases. CDR3 length equals 16 residues. Losses at the gene ends were 3 bases for V and 3 bases for J; bases not matched to a gene: 4. Germline values: CDR1 SGHVS, CDR2 FQNEAQ. The CDR3 spells CASSFGTGGYNQPQHF. The CDR3 DNA sequence: TGTGCCAGCAGCTTCGGGACAGGGGGTTACAATCAGCCCCAGCATTTT.

V and J are TRBV6-1 and TRBJ2-7; possibly TRBD2 for D (6 bases). V lost 3 bases, J lost 1 base, and 16 bases lay in between. The CDR3 consists of 16 residues. The V gene's germline CDR1 is MNHNS and CDR2 SASEGT. The CDR3: CASSERGRLWSYEQYF. The CDR3 coding sequence is TGTGCCAGCAGTGAGCGGGGCCGCCTGTGGTCCTACGAGCAGTACTTC.

The chain has TRBV7-9 and TRBJ1-2; D unclear. Germline assignment: CDR1 SEHNR and CDR2 FQNEAQ (reference sequence). The CDR3 is 12 residues long. V dropped 0 bases and J dropped 6 bases, with 5 bases sitting between them. CDR3 sequence: CASSLARDGYTF. In DNA form, the CDR3 reads TGTGCCAGCAGCTTAGCGCGTGATGGCTACACCTTC.

This rearrangement joins TRBV5-5 to TRBJ2-6; the D is unclear. Germline lookup yields CDR1 SGHKS and CDR2 YYEKEE (reference sequence). CDR3 size: 15 residues. V lost 0 bases to trimming and J lost 0 bases, with 4 bases between them. The CDR3 protein is CASSLVSSGANVLTF. DNA for the CDR3: TGTGCCAGCAGCTTGGTGAGCTCTGGGGCCAACGTCCTGACTTTC. The whole variable domain, filled in from reference TRBV5-5 and TRBJ2-6, reads DAGVTQSPTHLIKTRGQQVTLRCSPISGHKSVSWYQQVLGQGPQFIFQYYEKEERGRGNFPDRFSARQFPNYSSELNVNALLLGDSALYLCASSLVSSGANVLTFGAGSRLTVL.

The chain carries TRBV2 and TRBJ1-5, with 9 bases that match TRBD1. Looked up from germline, CDR1 is SNHLY and CDR2 is FYNNEI. Trimming took 4 bases from V and 6 from J; bases not matched to a gene: 4. The CDR3 extends over 14 amino acids. The CDR3 loop reads CASSGTGEVQPQHF. The CDR3 DNA follows: TGTGCCAGCAGTGGGACAGGGGAGGTTCAGCCCCAGCATTTT.

This chain links TRBV28 with TRBJ2-5; TRBD2 might be the D (5 bases). Trimming removed 2 bases from V and 5 bases from J, with 12 bases in between. Germline V gene sequence: CDR1 MDHEN, CDR2 SYDVKM. This CDR3 comprises 14 residues. The CDR3 sequence is CASSLLGVWETQYF. As DNA, the CDR3 is TGTGCCAGCAGTTTACTCGGGGTATGGGAGACCCAGTACTTC.